The subject of this entry is one T cell receptor (beta chain). CDR3 length: 14 residues. V shed 0 bases and J shed 4 bases, with 9 bases lying between them. Germline V CDR1 and CDR2: SGHDT, YYEEEE. These data belong to a study of blood T cells in healthy people across ages. Primers used in a second PCR of roughly 6 to 12 cycles were a sample-barcoded 5' primer and a J-beta primer mix. TCRdb fed the 5' RACE reads into MiXCR, producing one record per CDR3 protein. This sample has 750,000 to 1,000,000 distinct CDR3 sequences, with almost 30% found just once. The sample was also reused in another study, on T cells of mothers and their children.

Specimen: blood. This rearrangement joins TRBV5-6 to TRBJ2-3; D unresolved. The sequence was collected from a woman aged 35 to 49 in good health. CDR3 coding DNA: TGTGCCAGCAGCTTGGATGGATCTTCAGATACGCAGTATTTT. It translates to CASSLDGSSDTQYF.